This TCR beta chain appears in the sequencing data of a study of vaccination and CD4 T cells after COVID-19. Cultured CD4+ T-cell DNA underwent Oncomine TCR Beta short-read sequencing. TCRdb passed the PCR reads through MiXCR, listing each CDR3 protein once. The sample holds approximately 10,000 distinct CDR3 sequences; 40% to 45% are singletons and the top ten take under 35%. The treatment: approximately nine-day PBMC culture with coronavirus spike peptide pools or control peptides (ViraFEST assay). Expanded clonotypes were found by TCR sequencing after peptide-pool stimulation (ViraFEST). This clonotype was found once. Antigen specificity is unknown. This clonotype was sampled from a human donor who had recovered from COVID-19. The material sequenced was CD4+ T cells from blood, cultured in vitro.

This CDR3 reads CASSSRGGRLNEQFF. CDR3 in DNA: TGTGCCAGCAGTTCCCGGGGGGGCCGGTTAAATGAGCAGTTCTTC. The genes are TRBV12-3 or TRBV12-4 and TRBJ2-1; 8 bases match TRBD2. Trimming took 4 bases from V and 7 from J; bases not matched to a gene: 9. This CDR3 has 15 amino acids.